This TCR beta chain was recovered during a study of shared clonotypes between healthy human individuals. Regarding the study as a whole: Blood was the only sampled material, and tissue repertoires likely differ.

Of note for this clone: The antigen is not known.

The assay was immunoSEQ multiplex PCR, and TCRdb's table has in-frame clones only and misses some. Here the sample spans approximately 1,500,000 clones, roughly 95% being singletons. Germline assignment: CDR1 ENHRY and CDR2 SYGVKD. Trimming pared 2 bases from V and 0 bases from J, leaving 7 bases between. The CDR3 runs 14 residues. This sequence joins TRBV10-3 and TRBJ2-5; no definite D call. Material for sequencing was naive CD4+ T cells sorted from blood. The subset: CD45RA+ positively selected. The TCR originated in a man aged 25-45 years in good health. DNA for the CDR3: TGTGCCATCAGTGAGCGAGAGTACCAAGAGACCCAGTACTTC. Protein product: CAISEREYQETQYF.